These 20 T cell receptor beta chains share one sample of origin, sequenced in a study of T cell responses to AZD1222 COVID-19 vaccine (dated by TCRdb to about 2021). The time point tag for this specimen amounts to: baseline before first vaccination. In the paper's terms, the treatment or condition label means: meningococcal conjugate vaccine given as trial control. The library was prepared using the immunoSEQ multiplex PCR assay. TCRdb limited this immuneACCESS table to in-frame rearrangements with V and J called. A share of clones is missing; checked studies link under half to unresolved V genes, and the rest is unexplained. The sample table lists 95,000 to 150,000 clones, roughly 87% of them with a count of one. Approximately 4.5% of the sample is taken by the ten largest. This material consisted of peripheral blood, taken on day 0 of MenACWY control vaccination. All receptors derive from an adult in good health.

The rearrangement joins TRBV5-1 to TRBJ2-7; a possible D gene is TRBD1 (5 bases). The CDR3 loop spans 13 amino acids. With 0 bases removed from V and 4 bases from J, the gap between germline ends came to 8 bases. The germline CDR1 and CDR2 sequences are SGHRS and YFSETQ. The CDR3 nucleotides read TGCGCCAGCAGCTTGGCAACAGGTTACGAGCAGTACTTC. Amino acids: CASSLATGYEQYF.

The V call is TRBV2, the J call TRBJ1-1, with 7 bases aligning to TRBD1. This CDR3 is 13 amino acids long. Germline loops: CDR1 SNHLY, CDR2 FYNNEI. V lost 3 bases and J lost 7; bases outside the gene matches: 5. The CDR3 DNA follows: TGTGCCAGCAGTGAGTGGCAGGGGGTTGAAGCTTTCTTT. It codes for CASSEWQGVEAFF.

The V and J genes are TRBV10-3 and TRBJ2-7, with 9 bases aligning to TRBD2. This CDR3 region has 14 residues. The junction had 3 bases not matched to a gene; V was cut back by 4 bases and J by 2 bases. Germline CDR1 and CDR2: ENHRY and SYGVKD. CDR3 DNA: TGTGCCATCAGTGGGACTAGCGTCCCCTACGAGCAGTACTTC. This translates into CAISGTSVPYEQYF.

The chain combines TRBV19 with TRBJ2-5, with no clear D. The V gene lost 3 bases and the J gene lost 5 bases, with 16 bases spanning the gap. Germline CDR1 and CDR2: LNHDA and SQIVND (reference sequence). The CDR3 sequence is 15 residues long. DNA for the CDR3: TGTGCCAGTAGTATCCCAGACCGGACCAGGGAGACCCAGTACTTC. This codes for CASSIPDRTRETQYF.

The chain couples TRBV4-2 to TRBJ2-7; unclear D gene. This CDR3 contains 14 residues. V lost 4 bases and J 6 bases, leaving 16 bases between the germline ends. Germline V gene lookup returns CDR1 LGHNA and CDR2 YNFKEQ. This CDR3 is CASSPRVGKVEQYF. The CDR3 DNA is TGTGCCAGCAGCCCCCGGGTCGGAAAGGTCGAGCAGTACTTC.

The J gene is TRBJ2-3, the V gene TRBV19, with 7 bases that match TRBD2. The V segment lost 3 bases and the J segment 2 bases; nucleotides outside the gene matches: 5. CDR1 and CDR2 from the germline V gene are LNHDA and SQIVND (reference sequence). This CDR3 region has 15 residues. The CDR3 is CASSIGGLLTDTQYF. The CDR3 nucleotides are TGTGCCAGTAGTATCGGGGGACTACTCACAGATACGCAGTATTTT.

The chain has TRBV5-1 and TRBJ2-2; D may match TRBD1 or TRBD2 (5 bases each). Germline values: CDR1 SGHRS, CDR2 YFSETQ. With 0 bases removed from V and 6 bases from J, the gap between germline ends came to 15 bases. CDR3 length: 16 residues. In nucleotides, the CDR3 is TGCGCCAGCAGCTTGGAGGGACGGTCCGGGGCCGGGGAGCTGTTTTTT. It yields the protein CASSLEGRSGAGELFF.

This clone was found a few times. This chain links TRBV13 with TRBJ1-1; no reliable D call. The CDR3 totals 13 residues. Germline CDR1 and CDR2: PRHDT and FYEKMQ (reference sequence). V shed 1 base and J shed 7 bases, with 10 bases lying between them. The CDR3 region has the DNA TGTGCCAGCAGCTTAGTGAGGGCCCGTGAAGCTTTCTTT. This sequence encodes CASSLVRAREAFF.

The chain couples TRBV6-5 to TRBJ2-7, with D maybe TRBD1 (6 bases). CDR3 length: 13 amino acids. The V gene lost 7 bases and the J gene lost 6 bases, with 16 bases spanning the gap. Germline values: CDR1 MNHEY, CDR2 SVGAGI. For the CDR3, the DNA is TGTGCCAGCACTTCGACAGGTGCCCTCGAGCAGTACTTC. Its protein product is CASTSTGALEQYF.

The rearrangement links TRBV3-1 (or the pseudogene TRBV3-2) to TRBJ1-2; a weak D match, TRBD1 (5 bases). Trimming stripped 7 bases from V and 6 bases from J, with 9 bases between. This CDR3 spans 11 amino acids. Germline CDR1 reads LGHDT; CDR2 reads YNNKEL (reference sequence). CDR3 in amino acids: CASKGCDGYTF. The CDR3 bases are TGTGCCAGCAAGGGGTGCGATGGCTACACCTTC.

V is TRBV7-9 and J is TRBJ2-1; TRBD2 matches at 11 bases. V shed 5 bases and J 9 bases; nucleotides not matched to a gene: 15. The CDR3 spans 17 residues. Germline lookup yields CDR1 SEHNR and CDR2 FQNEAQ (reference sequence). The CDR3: CASSHSGGARGLGEQFF. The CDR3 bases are TGTGCCAGCAGCCATAGCGGGGGGGCGAGGGGCTTAGGTGAGCAGTTCTTC.

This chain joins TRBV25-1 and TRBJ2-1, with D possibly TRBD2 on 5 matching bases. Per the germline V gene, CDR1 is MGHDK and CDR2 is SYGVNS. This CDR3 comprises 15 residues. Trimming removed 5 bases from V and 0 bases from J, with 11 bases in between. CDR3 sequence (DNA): TGTGCCAGCAGTAAGGCGGGCGACTCCTACAATGAGCAGTTCTTC. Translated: CASSKAGDSYNEQFF.

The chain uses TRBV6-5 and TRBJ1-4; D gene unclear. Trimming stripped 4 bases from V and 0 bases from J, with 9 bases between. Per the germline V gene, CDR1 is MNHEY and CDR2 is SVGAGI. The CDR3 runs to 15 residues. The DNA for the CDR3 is TGTGCCAGCAGTTTACGCTTTACAACTAATGAAAAACTGTTTTTT. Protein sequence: CASSLRFTTNEKLFF.

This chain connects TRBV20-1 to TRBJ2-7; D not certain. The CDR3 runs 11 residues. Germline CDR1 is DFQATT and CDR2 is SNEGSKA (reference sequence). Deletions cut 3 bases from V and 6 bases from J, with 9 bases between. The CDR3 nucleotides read TGCAGTGCTAGTCTAACCCTCGAGCAGTACTTC. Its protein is CSASLTLEQYF.

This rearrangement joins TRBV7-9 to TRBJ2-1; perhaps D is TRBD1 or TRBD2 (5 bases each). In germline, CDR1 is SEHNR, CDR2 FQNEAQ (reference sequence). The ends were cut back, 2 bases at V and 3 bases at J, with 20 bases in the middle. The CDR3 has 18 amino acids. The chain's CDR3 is CASSLWELGDGSYNEQFF. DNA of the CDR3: TGTGCCAGCAGCTTATGGGAGTTGGGGGACGGAAGCTACAATGAGCAGTTCTTC.

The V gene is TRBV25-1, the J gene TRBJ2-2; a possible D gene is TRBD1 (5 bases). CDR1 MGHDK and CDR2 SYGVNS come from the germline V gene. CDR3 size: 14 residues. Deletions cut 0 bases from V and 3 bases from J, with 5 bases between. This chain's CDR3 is CASSEYRDTGELFF. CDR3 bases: TGTGCCAGCAGTGAATACAGGGACACCGGGGAGCTGTTTTTT. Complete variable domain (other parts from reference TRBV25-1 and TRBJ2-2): EADIYQTPRYLVIGTGKKITLECSQTMGHDKMYWYQQDPGMELHLIHYSYGVNSTEKGDLSSESTVSRIRTEHFPLTLESARPSHTSQYLCASSEYRDTGELFFGEGSRLTVL.

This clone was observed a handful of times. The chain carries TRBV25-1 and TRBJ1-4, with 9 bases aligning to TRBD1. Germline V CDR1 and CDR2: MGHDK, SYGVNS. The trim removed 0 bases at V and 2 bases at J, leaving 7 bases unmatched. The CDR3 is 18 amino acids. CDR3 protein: CASSEYGTGKTTNEKLFF. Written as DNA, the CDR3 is TGTGCCAGCAGTGAATACGGGACAGGGAAGACGACTAATGAAAAACTGTTTTTT. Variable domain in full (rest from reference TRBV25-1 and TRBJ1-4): EADIYQTPRYLVIGTGKKITLECSQTMGHDKMYWYQQDPGMELHLIHYSYGVNSTEKGDLSSESTVSRIRTEHFPLTLESARPSHTSQYLCASSEYGTGKTTNEKLFFGSGTQLSVL.

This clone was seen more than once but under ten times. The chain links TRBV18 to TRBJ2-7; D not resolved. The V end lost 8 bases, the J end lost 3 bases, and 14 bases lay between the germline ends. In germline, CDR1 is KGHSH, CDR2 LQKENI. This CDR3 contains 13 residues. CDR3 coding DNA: TGTGCCAGCGCCGCCGGAGTCGTCTACGAGCAGTACTTC. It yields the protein CASAAGVVYEQYF.

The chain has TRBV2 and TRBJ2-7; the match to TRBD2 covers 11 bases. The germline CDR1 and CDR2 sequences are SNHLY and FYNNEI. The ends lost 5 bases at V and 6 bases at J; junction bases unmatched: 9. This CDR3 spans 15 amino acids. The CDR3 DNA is TGTGCCAGCAGTCTGGGACTAGCGGTACGGTCCGAGCAGTACTTC. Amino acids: CASSLGLAVRSEQYF.

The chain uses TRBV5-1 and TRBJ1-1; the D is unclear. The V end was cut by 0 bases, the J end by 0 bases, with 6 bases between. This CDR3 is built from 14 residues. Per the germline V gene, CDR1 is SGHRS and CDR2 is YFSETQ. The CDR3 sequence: CASSLDGMNTEAFF. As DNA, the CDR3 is TGCGCCAGCAGCTTGGACGGAATGAACACTGAAGCTTTCTTT.